The 2 T cell receptor beta chains below all came from one sample that was sequenced in a study of T cell responses to AZD1222 COVID-19 vaccine. TCRdb's table, derived via immunoSEQ multiplex PCR, lists solely in-frame clones and lacks some. The sample comprises some 120,000 clones, around 93% of which are singletons, and 0.8% to 1.1% rests with the top ten. This specimen consisted of peripheral blood, obtained on day 0 of AZD1222 vaccination. The receptors here all came from an adult in good health.

The J gene is TRBJ1-1, the V gene TRBV7-8; TRBD1 agrees at 10 bases. Germline V CDR1 and CDR2: SGHVS, FQNEAQ. CDR3 size: 15 residues. Trimming removed 4 bases from V and 5 bases from J; junction bases left unmatched: 7. The CDR3 nucleotides are TGTGCCAGCAGCTATCGGGACAGGGGTAATACTGAAGCTTTCTTT. Residues: CASSYRDRGNTEAFF.

This clone was seen more than once but under ten times. The chain has TRBV3-1 (or the pseudogene TRBV3-2) and TRBJ1-1; D is uncertain. The germline gives CDR1 LGHDT, CDR2 YNNKEL (reference sequence). The CDR3 totals 11 residues. The V gene lost 5 bases and the J gene lost 4 bases, with 5 bases spanning the gap. CDR3 sequence: CASSYLTEAFF. In DNA, the CDR3 is TGTGCCAGCAGCTACCTCACTGAAGCTTTCTTT.